Below are 21 T cell receptor beta chains sequenced from a single sample in a study of OX40 agonist ivuxolimab in advanced cancers. Profiled with immunoSEQ multiplex PCR; TCRdb holds only in-frame clones, not every one. The table includes tens of thousands of clones, approximately 85% detected once. Specimen: CD4+ or CD8+ T cells sorted from blood, collected in a trial of the OX40 agonist ivuxolimab. The receptors derive from an adult with an advanced solid tumor such as melanoma, head and neck, liver or kidney cancer.

This clone was counted once. The CDR3: CASSGESNEQFF. DNA for the CDR3: TGTGCCAGCAGTGGAGAGTCCAATGAGCAGTTCTTC. The V call is TRBV11-3, the J call TRBJ2-1; D remains ambiguous. The CDR3 is made up of 12 amino acids. Trimming cost V 6 bases and J 6 bases, with 9 bases left between them. CDR1 SGHNT and CDR2 YENEEA come from the germline V gene. Variable domain in full (rest from reference TRBV11-3 and TRBJ2-1): EAGVVQSPRYKIIEKKQPVAFWCNPISGHNTLYWYLQNLGQGPELLIRYENEEAVDDSQLPKDRFSAERLKGVDSTLKIQPAELGDSAVYLCASSGESNEQFFGPGTRLTVL.

The V gene is TRBV19, the J gene TRBJ2-3; D is perhaps TRBD1 or TRBD2 (5 bases each). The germline V gene has CDR1 LNHDA and CDR2 SQIVND (reference sequence). The CDR3 covers 15 residues. V was trimmed by 3 bases and J by 1 base, leaving 11 bases between them. CDR3 DNA: TGTGCCAGTAGTATTCTTCCGGGGCGCACAGATACGCAGTATTTT. Translation: CASSILPGRTDTQYF.

The chain is built from TRBV9 and TRBJ2-5; the D gene is possibly TRBD1 (6 bases). The J call may be in error: the DNA end matches TRBJ2-7 better. This CDR3 region has 15 residues. The germline V gene encodes CDR1 SGDLS and CDR2 YYNGEE. The CDR3 loop is CASSASTGQSYEQYF. CDR3 DNA: TGTGCCAGCAGCGCCTCGACCGGACAGTCCTACGAGCAGTACTTC.

J is TRBJ1-1 and V is TRBV2, with 8 bases identical to TRBD1. Germline CDR1 SNHLY, CDR2 FYNNEI. The V and J ends lost 7 bases and 1 base, in that order; junction bases with no gene match: 8. The CDR3 is 15 residues long. The CDR3 nucleotides are TGTGCCAGCAAAGGGGAGACAGGGGAGAACACTGAAGCTTTCTTT. It codes for CASKGETGENTEAFF.

V usage is TRBV13 and J usage is TRBJ2-4; 7 bases are a match to TRBD2. J was trimmed by 5 bases and V by 4 bases; bases with no gene match: 8. This CDR3 spans 15 amino acids. Germline V gene lookup returns CDR1 PRHDT and CDR2 FYEKMQ (reference sequence). The CDR3 sequence: CASSYSREGQNIQYF. DNA for the CDR3: TGTGCCAGCAGCTACAGCAGGGAGGGGCAAAACATTCAGTACTTC.

V usage is TRBV7-3 and J usage is TRBJ2-2; a weak D match, TRBD2 (6 bases). Germline V gives CDR1 SGHTA, CDR2 FQGTGA. The CDR3 contains 15 residues. Trimming stripped 5 bases from V and 4 bases from J, with 14 bases between. As DNA, the CDR3 is TGTGCCAGCAGCCCCCTCCCCGGGGGCACCGGGGAGCTGTTTTTT. Translation gives CASSPLPGGTGELFF.

V gene TRBV6-5 combines with J gene TRBJ2-5, with D maybe TRBD1 (5 bases). The germline V and J ends were trimmed by 3 bases and 5 bases, with 7 bases remaining between them. The CDR3 covers 12 residues. Germline CDR1 reads MNHEY; CDR2 reads SVGAGI. This chain's CDR3 is CASSYQGETQYF. For the CDR3, the DNA is TGTGCCAGCAGTTATCAGGGTGAGACCCAGTACTTC.

The chain combines TRBV2 with TRBJ2-7; 9 nucleotides match TRBD1. Germline V lookup: CDR1 SNHLY, CDR2 FYNNEI. This CDR3 region has 14 residues. Unmatched junction bases numbered 7, after V lost 6 bases and J lost 4 bases. CDR3 region: CASRRDRERYEQYF. The DNA of the CDR3 is TGTGCCAGCAGAAGGGACAGGGAGAGATACGAGCAGTACTTC.

The CDR3 is CASSQLGGGLSPLHF. In nucleotides, the CDR3 is TGTGCCAGCAGCCAATTAGGGGGTGGCCTTTCACCCCTCCACTTT. The chain uses TRBV14 and TRBJ1-6, with a weak D call TRBD1 (6 bases). The V and J ends lost 2 bases and 9 bases respectively, with 14 bases between them. CDR3 size: 15 residues. The germline CDR1 and CDR2 sequences are SGHDN and FVKESK.

V is TRBV6-6 and J is TRBJ1-2, with no clear D. Germline V gene lookup returns CDR1 MNHNY and CDR2 SVGAGI (reference sequence). Trimming took 2 bases from V and 10 from J, leaving 20 bases between them. The CDR3 spans 15 residues. The CDR3 sequence: CASSYPPGSQIVYTF. The DNA for the CDR3 is TGTGCCAGCAGTTACCCACCGGGATCCCAAATCGTCTACACCTTC.

This clone has just a few counts. Its ends do not fully match the called genes, so a read error is possible. The chain has TRBV7-7 and TRBJ1-5; D unclear. Germline assignment: CDR1 SSHAT and CDR2 FNYEAQ (reference sequence). The CDR3 runs to 13 residues. CDR3 amino acids: CASSLADGQPQHF. The CDR3 nucleotides are TGTGCTAGCAGCTTAGCGGATGGTCAGCCCCAGCATTTT.

In its sample, this clone was seen once. The gene calls are TRBV9 and TRBJ2-1; 11 bases align to TRBD2. Trimming cost V 4 bases and J 4 bases; bases outside gene matches: 4. This CDR3 is built from 15 residues. The germline V gene has CDR1 SGDLS and CDR2 YYNGEE. The CDR3 here is CASSLSGRAYNEQFF. In nucleotides, the CDR3 is TGTGCCAGCAGCCTTAGCGGGAGGGCTTACAATGAGCAGTTCTTC.

This chain uses TRBV7-6 with TRBJ2-3; no clear D. V lost 5 bases, J lost 3 bases, and 15 bases lay in between. Germline values: CDR1 SGHVS, CDR2 FNYEAQ. The CDR3 is made up of 15 amino acids. The CDR3 DNA sequence: TGTGCCAGCAGCGTGCAGGACGTCCTGACAGATACGCAGTATTTT. Encoded protein: CASSVQDVLTDTQYF.

This chain links TRBV4-2 with TRBJ2-1, with a weak D call TRBD2 (6 bases). V lost 2 bases and J lost 6, with 20 bases in between. CDR1 LGHNA and CDR2 YNFKEQ come from the germline V gene. The CDR3 sequence is 17 residues long. The CDR3 nucleotides read TGTGCCAGCAGCCAATCCCTGACTAGTCCGTGGGGCAATGAGCAGTTCTTC. Protein sequence: CASSQSLTSPWGNEQFF.

With regard to this clone: A junction end diverges from the germline sequence, so it may reflect a read error. The rearrangement links TRBV5-1 to TRBJ1-1, with D perhaps TRBD1 (5 bases). The CDR3 length is 14 residues. CDR1 is SGHRS, CDR2 YFSETQ, per germline. CDR3 residues: CASSGGRMSTAAFF. The CDR3 DNA follows: TGCGCCAGCAGCGGGGGACGGATGAGCACTGCAGCTTTCTTT.

The CDR3, as DNA: TGTGCCAGCAAACCAAGGACTCTCGGAAATGAGCAGTTCTTC. Residues: CASKPRTLGNEQFF. V and J are TRBV6-6 and TRBJ2-1; a possible D gene is TRBD2 (5 bases). Trimming cost V 7 bases and J 7 bases, with 17 bases left between them. CDR1 and CDR2 from the germline V gene are MNHNY and SVGAGI (reference sequence). The CDR3 is made up of 14 amino acids.

V is TRBV28 and J is TRBJ1-1; D gene ambiguous. In germline, CDR1 is MDHEN, CDR2 SYDVKM. CDR3 length equals 13 residues. V was pared by 3 bases and J by 3 bases, with 8 bases between. The CDR3 coding sequence is TGTGCCAGCAGTTTGGCGGAGTACACTGAAGCTTTCTTT. Translating gives CASSLAEYTEAFF.

The chain combines TRBV12-5 with TRBJ2-5; D remains unclear. The CDR3 extends over 12 amino acids. V gave up 1 base and J gave up 7 bases, with 7 bases separating them. CDR1 LGHNT and CDR2 FRNRAP come from the germline V gene. The CDR3 reads CASGLGPATQYF. DNA of the CDR3: TGTGCTAGTGGTTTGGGACCGGCGACCCAGTACTTC.

The CDR3 loop is CSARQFNEKLFF. CDR3 bases: TGCAGCGCGCGACAGTTTAATGAAAAACTGTTTTTT. The chain joins TRBV29-1 to TRBJ1-4; D might be TRBD1 (5 bases). V was trimmed by 7 bases and J by 4 bases, leaving 10 bases between them. Looked up from germline, CDR1 is SQVTM and CDR2 is ANQGSEA. CDR3 size: 12 residues.

The rearrangement uses TRBV4-3 and TRBJ1-3; D unclear. The V end was cut by 4 bases, the J end by 0 bases, with 13 bases between. The CDR3 runs 16 residues. Germline loops: CDR1 LGHNA, CDR2 YSLEER. The CDR3 bases are TGCGCCAGCAGCCGCCAAAGCAGTGTCTCTGGAAACACCATATATTTT. This codes for CASSRQSSVSGNTIYF.

The chain recombines TRBV28 with TRBJ2-7, with 8 bases aligning to TRBD2. The V gene's germline CDR1 is MDHEN and CDR2 SYDVKM. The CDR3 is 15 residues long. The J segment lost 0 bases and the V segment lost 8 bases, leaving 9 bases of the junction unmatched. The CDR3 DNA reads TGTGCCAGCGGGGGCAGCGGGAGTTACTCCTACGAGCAGTACTTC. It yields the protein CASGGSGSYSYEQYF. The complete variable domain, with remaining parts taken from reference TRBV28 and TRBJ2-7, reads DVKVTQSSRYLVKRTGEKVFLECVQDMDHENMFWYRQDPGLGLRLIYFSYDVKMKEKGDIPEGYSVSREKKERFSLILESASTNQTSMYLCASGGSGSYSYEQYFGPGTRLTVT.